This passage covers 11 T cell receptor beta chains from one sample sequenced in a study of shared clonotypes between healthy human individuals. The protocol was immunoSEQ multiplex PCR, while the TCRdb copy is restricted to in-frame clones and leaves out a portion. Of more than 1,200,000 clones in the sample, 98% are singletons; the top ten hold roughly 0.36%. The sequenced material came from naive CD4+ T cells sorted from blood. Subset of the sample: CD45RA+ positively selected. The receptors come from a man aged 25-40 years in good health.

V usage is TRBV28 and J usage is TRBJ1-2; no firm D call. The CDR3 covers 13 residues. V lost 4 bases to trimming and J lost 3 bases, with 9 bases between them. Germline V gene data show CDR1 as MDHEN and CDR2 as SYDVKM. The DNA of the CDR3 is TGTGCCAGCAGTTCACCGGAGGACTATGGCTACACCTTC. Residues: CASSSPEDYGYTF.

CDR3 sequence: CASRESALYGYTF. CDR3 coding DNA: TGTGCCAGTAGGGAGTCGGCACTCTATGGCTACACCTTC. The chain employs TRBV19 and TRBJ1-2; no definite D call. Germline-derived CDR1 and CDR2 are LNHDA and SQIVND (reference sequence). V was shortened by 6 bases and J by 4 bases, with 12 bases between the two germline ends. This CDR3 is built from 13 residues.

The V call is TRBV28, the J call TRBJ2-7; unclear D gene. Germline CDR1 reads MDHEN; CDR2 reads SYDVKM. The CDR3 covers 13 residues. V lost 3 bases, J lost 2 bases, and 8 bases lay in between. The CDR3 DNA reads TGTGCCAGCAGTTTTCGGCAGGCCTACGAGCAGTACTTC. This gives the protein CASSFRQAYEQYF.

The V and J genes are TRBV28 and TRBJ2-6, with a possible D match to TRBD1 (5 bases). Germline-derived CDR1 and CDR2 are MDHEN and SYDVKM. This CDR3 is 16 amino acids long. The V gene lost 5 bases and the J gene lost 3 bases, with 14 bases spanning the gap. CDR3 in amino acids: CASSPMQGIGANVLTF. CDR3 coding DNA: TGTGCCAGCAGTCCCATGCAGGGAATTGGGGCCAACGTCCTGACTTTC.

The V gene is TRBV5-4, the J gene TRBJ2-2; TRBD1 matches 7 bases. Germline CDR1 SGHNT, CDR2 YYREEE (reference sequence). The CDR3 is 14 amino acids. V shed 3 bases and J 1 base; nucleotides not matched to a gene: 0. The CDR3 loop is CASSWDRNTGELFF. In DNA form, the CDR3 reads TGTGCCAGCAGCTGGGACAGGAACACCGGGGAGCTGTTTTTT.

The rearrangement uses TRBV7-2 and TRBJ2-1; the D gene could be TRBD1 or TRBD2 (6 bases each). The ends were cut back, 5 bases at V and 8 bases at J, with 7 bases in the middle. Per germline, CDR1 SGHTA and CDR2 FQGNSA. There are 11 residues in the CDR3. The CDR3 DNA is TGTGCCAGCAGCCGGGGGCATGAGCAGTTCTTC. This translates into CASSRGHEQFF.

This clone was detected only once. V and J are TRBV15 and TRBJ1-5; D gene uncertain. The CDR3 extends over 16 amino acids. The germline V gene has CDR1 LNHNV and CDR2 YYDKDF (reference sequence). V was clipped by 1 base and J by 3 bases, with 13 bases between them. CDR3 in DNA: TGTGCCACCAGCAGAGCGGGGAGCAGGTTCAATCAGCCCCAGCATTTT. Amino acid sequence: CATSRAGSRFNQPQHF.

The CDR3 region has the DNA TGTGCCAGCAGTGAATTAATTGGTGGGACCCAGTACTTC. Translation gives CASSELIGGTQYF. The chain employs TRBV2 and TRBJ2-5; no reliable D call. The germline CDR1 and CDR2 sequences are SNHLY and FYNNEI. The CDR3 is 13 residues long. The germline V and J ends were trimmed by 2 bases and 7 bases, with 11 bases remaining between them.

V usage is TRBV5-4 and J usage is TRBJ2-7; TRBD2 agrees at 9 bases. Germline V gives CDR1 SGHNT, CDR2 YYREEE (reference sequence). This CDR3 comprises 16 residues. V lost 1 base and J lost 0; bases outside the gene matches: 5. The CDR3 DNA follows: TGTGCCAGCAGCTTGAGGCTAGCGGGAACCTCCTACGAGCAGTACTTC. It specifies CASSLRLAGTSYEQYF.

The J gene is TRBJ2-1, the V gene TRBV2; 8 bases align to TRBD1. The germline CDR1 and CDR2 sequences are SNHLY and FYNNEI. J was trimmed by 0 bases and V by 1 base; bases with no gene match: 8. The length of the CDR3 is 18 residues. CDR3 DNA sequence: TGTGCCAGCAGTGAAGGTAGGACAGGGAAGAGCTCCTACAATGAGCAGTTCTTC. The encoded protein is CASSEGRTGKSSYNEQFF. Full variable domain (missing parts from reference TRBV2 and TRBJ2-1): EPEVTQTPSHQVTQMGQEVILRCVPISNHLYFYWYRQILGQKVEFLVSFYNNEISEKSEIFDDQFSVERPDGSNFTLKIRSTKLEDSAMYFCASSEGRTGKSSYNEQFFGPGTRLTVL.

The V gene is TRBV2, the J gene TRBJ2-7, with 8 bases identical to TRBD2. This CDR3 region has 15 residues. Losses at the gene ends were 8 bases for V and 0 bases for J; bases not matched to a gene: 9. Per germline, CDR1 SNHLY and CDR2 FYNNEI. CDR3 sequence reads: CASLGTRPYSYEQYF. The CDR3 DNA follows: TGTGCCAGCCTCGGGACTAGACCCTACTCCTACGAGCAGTACTTC.